These 23 T cell receptor beta chains share one sample of origin, sequenced in a study of shared clonotypes between healthy human individuals. The table came from immunoSEQ multiplex PCR; TCRdb's copy has only in-frame clones and leaves some out. The sample carries more than 150,000 clones, over 50% recorded once. The source material was memory CD4+ T cells sorted from blood. Specified subset: CD45RA-negative fraction. These receptor sequences come from a young man in good health.

There are a few counts of this clone. This chain links TRBV30 with TRBJ1-3; no definite D call. CDR1 is GTSNPN and CDR2 is SVGIG in the germline V gene (reference sequence). Trimming removed 4 bases from V and 1 base from J, with 8 bases in between. The CDR3 sequence is 13 residues long. CDR3 sequence: CAWNRGSGNTIYF. CDR3 in DNA: TGTGCCTGGAATCGGGGATCTGGAAACACCATATATTTT.

The chain couples TRBV27 to TRBJ2-1; D may be TRBD1 (6 bases). Trimming shortened V by 4 bases and J by 2 bases, and 12 bases separated the two germline ends. This CDR3 contains 15 residues. Germline CDR1 MNHEY, CDR2 SMNVEV (reference sequence). The CDR3 DNA follows: TGTGCCAGCAGTTATAAACAGGGACCCTACAATGAGCAGTTCTTC. Its translation: CASSYKQGPYNEQFF.

This clone was detected many times. The genes are TRBV7-2 and TRBJ2-2; a possible D gene is TRBD2 (5 bases). V was cut by 5 bases and J by 1 base, with 14 bases left in between. The CDR3 is 16 residues long. Germline-derived CDR1 and CDR2 are SGHTA and FQGNSA. The CDR3 region has the DNA TGTGCCAGCAGCAAGACCCCTAGCCGGAACACCGGGGAGCTGTTTTTT. Translating it yields CASSKTPSRNTGELFF.

This clone appeared a few times. The CDR3 coding sequence is TGTGCCACCACCCTCGGACAGTTCACCGGGGAGCTGTTTTTT. Amino acid sequence: CATTLGQFTGELFF. The gene calls are TRBV15 and TRBJ2-2; D is perhaps TRBD1 (6 bases). The germline gives CDR1 LNHNV, CDR2 YYDKDF (reference sequence). The CDR3 has 14 amino acids. V was trimmed by 7 bases and J by 4 bases, leaving 13 bases between them.

The rearrangement links TRBV5-6 to TRBJ2-2, with D maybe TRBD2 (5 bases). The CDR3 has 15 amino acids. Trimming pared 4 bases from V and 5 bases from J, leaving 15 bases between. Germline CDR1 is SGHDT and CDR2 is YYEEEE. CDR3 nucleotide sequence: TGTGCCAGCAGCCGCCCTGGCGGGCAAACCGGGGAGCTGTTTTTT. Its translation is CASSRPGGQTGELFF. The full variable domain, with the rest looked up from reference TRBV5-6 and TRBJ2-2, is DAGVTQSPTHLIKTRGQQVTLRCSPKSGHDTVSWYQQALGQGPQFIFQYYEEEERQRGNFPDRFSGHQFPNYSSELNVNALLLGDSALYLCASSRPGGQTGELFFGEGSRLTVL.

This clone appeared a few times. The same CDR3 is also encoded by other DNA sequences in this sample. The rearrangement joins TRBV18 to TRBJ2-1; D uncertain. Germline V lookup: CDR1 KGHSH, CDR2 LQKENI. The CDR3 length is 14 residues. Trimming shortened V by 2 bases and J by 4 bases, and 9 bases separated the two germline ends. The CDR3 nucleotides are TGTGCCAGCTCACCAAAACACTCGTACAATGAGCAGTTCTTC. As protein: CASSPKHSYNEQFF.

The chain has TRBV18 and TRBJ2-5; the match to TRBD1 covers 8 bases. Germline trimming cut 3 bases from V and 1 base from J; bases unmatched to any gene: 4. The CDR3 sequence is 15 residues long. The germline V gene encodes CDR1 KGHSH and CDR2 LQKENI. The CDR3 loop is CASSPPGQAQETQYF. As DNA, the CDR3 is TGTGCCAGCTCACCTCCGGGACAGGCCCAAGAGACCCAGTACTTC.

V usage is TRBV21-1 and J usage is TRBJ1-1; TRBD1, the table's D call, lacks a check against the DNA. TRBV21-1 corresponds to a pseudogene. The CDR3 has 15 amino acids. The CDR3 bases are TGTGCCAGCAGCAACAAGGGACAGGGGAACACTGAAGCTTTCTTT. This codes for CASSNKGQGNTEAFF.

The chain uses TRBV6-1 and TRBJ1-2; D perhaps matches TRBD1 (5 bases). V lost 1 base, J lost 8 bases, and 14 bases lay in between. The CDR3 covers 14 residues. Germline CDR1 MNHNS, CDR2 SASEGT. The CDR3 loop is CASSEGFRAGGYTF. The CDR3 DNA follows: TGTGCCAGCAGTGAAGGGTTCAGGGCTGGAGGCTACACCTTC.

This clone occurred a few times. The sample carries other DNA sequences with the same CDR3. This chain joins TRBV5-1 and TRBJ2-1; D may be TRBD1 or TRBD2 (5 bases each). Trimming took off 4 bases at V and 0 bases at J, with 11 bases between the two ends. There are 15 residues in the CDR3. CDR1 and CDR2 from the germline V gene are SGHRS and YFSETQ. In DNA, the CDR3 is TGCGCCAGCAGCGAGGGACGGAGCTCCTACAATGAGCAGTTCTTC. Translating it yields CASSEGRSSYNEQFF.

This clone was detected a few times. The rearrangement uses TRBV5-1 and TRBJ1-4; D remains unclear. V lost 4 bases and J 0 bases, leaving 16 bases between the germline ends. Germline V gene data show CDR1 as SGHRS and CDR2 as YFSETQ. The CDR3 consists of 17 residues. In nucleotides, the CDR3 is TGCGCCAGCAGCCCACTGGGGAGGGCAGCAACTAATGAAAAACTGTTTTTT. It specifies CASSPLGRAATNEKLFF.

V gene TRBV9 combines with J gene TRBJ2-2; 11 bases are a match to TRBD1. This CDR3 has 15 residues. J was trimmed by 7 bases and V by 4 bases; bases with no gene match: 6. The germline V gene encodes CDR1 SGDLS and CDR2 YYNGEE. The CDR3 DNA reads TGTGCCAGCAGCTGGACAGGGGGCGCAGGCGGGGAGCTGTTTTTT. This sequence encodes CASSWTGGAGGELFF.

This chain uses TRBV6-5 with TRBJ2-7; D remains ambiguous. Germline CDR1 reads MNHEY; CDR2 reads SVGAGI. Trimming left V 0 bases short and J 0 bases short, with 6 bases between. CDR3 size: 14 residues. The CDR3 here is CASSYSRVSYEQYF. DNA for the CDR3: TGTGCCAGCAGTTACTCTAGGGTCTCCTACGAGCAGTACTTC.

In this sample, this clone turned up a few times. V is TRBV14 and J is TRBJ1-3, with TRBD1 matching 7 bases. CDR1 SGHDN and CDR2 FVKESK come from the germline V gene. CDR3 length: 16 amino acids. After removal of 3 bases from V and 2 bases from J, the junction contained 7 bases not matched to a gene. The DNA for the CDR3 is TGTGCCAGCAGCCAGACGACAGGGTCCCCTGGAAACACCATATATTTT. It specifies CASSQTTGSPGNTIYF.

The chain employs TRBV7-6 and TRBJ2-1; 8 bases line up with TRBD2. Germline V gene sequence: CDR1 SGHVS, CDR2 FNYEAQ. With 3 bases clipped from V and 6 bases from J, the junction kept 4 bases outside the gene matches. The CDR3 spans 14 residues. The CDR3 reads CASSFGTSFNEQFF. In DNA form, the CDR3 reads TGTGCCAGCAGCTTTGGGACTAGTTTCAATGAGCAGTTCTTC. The whole variable domain, remainder taken from reference TRBV7-6 and TRBJ2-1, is GAGVSQSPRYKVTKRGQDVALRCDPISGHVSLYWYRQALGQGPEFLTYFNYEAQQDKSGLPNDRFSAERPEGSISTLTIQRTEQRDSAMYRCASSFGTSFNEQFFGPGTRLTVL.

The CDR3, as DNA: TGTGCCAGCAGCGTAGCATTAGCGGGAGATACGCAGTATTTT. Amino acids: CASSVALAGDTQYF. The chain employs TRBV9 and TRBJ2-3; 7 positions agree with TRBD2. CDR1 and CDR2 from the germline V gene are SGDLS and YYNGEE. This CDR3 contains 14 residues. The V and J ends lost 0 bases and 5 bases, in that order; junction bases with no gene match: 3.

J is TRBJ2-7 and V is TRBV18; TRBD1 matches 8 bases. The CDR3 extends over 14 amino acids. V lost 6 bases to trimming and J lost 3 bases; unmatched junction nucleotides: 7. Looked up from germline, CDR1 is KGHSH and CDR2 is LQKENI. The CDR3 here is CASSRGQGFYEQYF. In DNA form, the CDR3 reads TGTGCCAGCTCCCGCGGACAGGGCTTCTACGAGCAGTACTTC.

The chain recombines TRBV10-3 with TRBJ1-5; a weak D match, TRBD1 (6 bases). V was clipped by 2 bases and J by 9 bases, with 20 bases between them. The CDR3 totals 16 residues. CDR1 ENHRY and CDR2 SYGVKD come from the germline V gene. The CDR3, as DNA: TGTGCCATCAGTGAGGTGGCAGGGGCTCTCGGGGGGCCCCAGCATTTT. Protein: CAISEVAGALGGPQHF.

The genes are TRBV15 and TRBJ2-7; TRBD2 aligns across 10 bases. Germline lookup yields CDR1 LNHNV and CDR2 YYDKDF (reference sequence). Germline trimming cut 5 bases from V and 8 bases from J; bases unmatched to any gene: 9. There are 14 residues in the CDR3. The CDR3 reads CATSPKREGRKQYF. In DNA form, the CDR3 reads TGTGCCACCAGCCCAAAGCGGGAGGGCCGGAAGCAGTACTTC.

The gene calls are TRBV9 and TRBJ2-1, with no clear D. Germline V gene sequence: CDR1 SGDLS, CDR2 YYNGEE. V dropped 0 bases and J dropped 0 bases, with 10 bases sitting between them. The CDR3 is made up of 16 amino acids. The CDR3 is CASSVVVPSSYNEQFF. Written as DNA, the CDR3 is TGTGCCAGCAGCGTAGTAGTCCCGAGCTCCTACAATGAGCAGTTCTTC.

Only a few counts were recorded for this clone. The chain is built from TRBV7-3 and TRBJ1-5; 9 bases match TRBD1. Germline values: CDR1 SGHTA, CDR2 FQGTGA. The junction had 19 bases not matched to a gene; V was cut back by 7 bases and J by 6 bases. CDR3 length: 18 residues. The CDR3 coding sequence is TGTGCCAGCAACAGGAACCGGGACAGGGTCGTTTACGTTCAGCCCCAGCATTTT. Translating gives CASNRNRDRVVYVQPQHF.

J is TRBJ1-1 and V is TRBV6-5, with D maybe TRBD1 (6 bases). Looked up from germline, CDR1 is MNHEY and CDR2 is SVGAGI. There are 15 residues in the CDR3. The V end was cut by 0 bases, the J end by 7 bases, with 15 bases between. The CDR3 nucleotides read TGTGCCAGCAGTTACTCCGACGGGGGCTGGGATGAAGCTTTCTTT. Its translation: CASSYSDGGWDEAFF.

This chain links TRBV18 with TRBJ2-2; D gene uncertain. V was shortened by 2 bases and J by 0 bases, with 10 bases between the two germline ends. This CDR3 has 16 residues. Germline CDR1 and CDR2: KGHSH and LQKENI. The CDR3 loop is CASSPFEASNTGELFF. The CDR3 DNA sequence: TGTGCCAGCTCACCATTCGAGGCTTCGAACACCGGGGAGCTGTTTTTT.